This T cell receptor (beta chain) was sequenced during a study of follicular helper T cells after annual influenza vaccination. The CDR3 is 14 residues long. V was cut by 5 bases and J by 5 bases, with 12 bases left in between. Per germline, CDR1 SGHTA and CDR2 FQGTGA. This clone is a singleton in its sample. Its antigen remains unidentified. The time point is: 2014-2015 season, pre-vaccination. Donors with HIV/AIDS, active malignancy, immunomodulators or active illness were excluded. Each time point used about 40 to 100 mL of blood. The data were produced by immunoSEQ multiplex PCR, yet TCRdb's version contains in-frame clones alone and is incomplete. The sample includes some 8,200 clones, roughly 80% of them seen just once. Notes on the study in general: Yearly vaccinations repeatedly recalled conserved clonotypes in ICOS+CD38+ cTfh. ICOS-CD38- cTfh most often held earlier Day 7 ICOS+CD38+ clones.

The origin of this receptor is an adult who received the influenza vaccine. The chain links TRBV7-3 to TRBJ2-2; D is possibly TRBD1 (6 bases). The input for sequencing was CXCR5+ CD38- circulating T follicular helper cells from blood, taken on the day of influenza vaccination. The sample's subset: circulating Tfh, non-naive CD4+CXCR5+PD-1+ (ICOS+CD38+ or ICOS-CD38-). CDR3 residues: CASSLRGFTGELFF. The CDR3 DNA sequence: TGTGCCAGCAGCCTTAGGGGGTTTACCGGGGAGCTGTTTTTT.